A single sample is the source of the 9 T cell receptor beta chains below, sequenced in a study of blood T cells in healthy people across ages. Alongside a J-beta primer mix, a sample-barcoded 5' primer served in a second PCR lasting roughly 6 to 11 cycles. TCRdb analysed the 5' RACE reads with MiXCR anew, one entry per CDR3 protein. The repertoire consists of 600,000 to 850,000 distinct CDR3 sequences, with roughly 47% occurring once and the leading ten covering around a fifth. The source material was blood. Receptors were obtained from a woman in her sixties in good health.

The chain combines TRBV28 with TRBJ2-2; possible D gene TRBD1, 6 bases. Between the trimmed V and J ends, which lost 6 bases and 13 bases, there was a span of 12 bases. The CDR3 runs to 11 residues. CDR1 and CDR2 from the germline V gene are MDHEN and SYDVKM. The CDR3 bases are TGTGCCAGCAGCCGGACGACAGGGCTGTTTTTT. This codes for CASSRTTGLFF.

The chain links TRBV29-1 to TRBJ2-1; D may be TRBD2 (5 bases). CDR1 and CDR2 (germline): SQVTM, ANQGSEA. CDR3 size: 11 residues. Trimming stripped 4 bases from V and 6 bases from J, with 7 bases between. The DNA for the CDR3 is TGCAGCGTTGGGAGCGGCAATGAGCAGTTCTTC. Its translation is CSVGSGNEQFF.

In this sample, this clonotype turned up many times. The chain carries TRBV7-8 and TRBJ2-3; the D call may be TRBD1 or TRBD2 (6 bases each). Germline V lookup: CDR1 SGHVS, CDR2 FQNEAQ. The germline V and J ends were trimmed by 1 base and 2 bases, with 16 bases remaining between them. The CDR3 runs 17 residues. Here the CDR3 DNA reads TGTGCCAGCAGCTTAGATTCGGGGGCTCCCTCCACAGATACGCAGTATTTT. Translated, it gives CASSLDSGAPSTDTQYF.

The rearrangement uses TRBV12-3 or TRBV12-4 and TRBJ2-3; D is unresolved. The CDR3 has 15 residues. V dropped 7 bases and J dropped 4 bases, with 18 bases sitting between them. CDR3 amino acids: CASTPVGPISDTQYF. CDR3 DNA sequence: TGTGCCAGCACCCCAGTAGGACCTATCTCAGATACGCAGTATTTT.

V is TRBV7-2 and J is TRBJ2-3; maybe TRBD2 (6 bases). In germline, CDR1 is SGHTA, CDR2 FQGNSA. The CDR3 runs to 15 residues. The ends were cut back, 1 base at V and 7 bases at J, with 15 bases in the middle. CDR3 amino acids: CASSLGLGGANTQYF. The CDR3 coding sequence is TGTGCCAGCAGCTTAGGACTAGGAGGAGCAAATACGCAGTATTTT. Full variable domain (remainder filled in from reference TRBV7-2 and TRBJ2-3): GAGVSQSPSNKVTEKGKDVELRCDPISGHTALYWYRQSLGQGLEFLIYFQGNSAPDKSGLPSDRFSAERTGGSVSTLTIQRTQQEDSAVYLCASSLGLGGANTQYFGPGTRLTVL.

The chain uses TRBV7-2 and TRBJ2-5; D unresolved. The CDR3 has 16 amino acids. Trimming took 1 base from V and 4 from J, leaving 16 bases between them. The germline V gene has CDR1 SGHTA and CDR2 FQGNSA. The CDR3 nucleotides read TGTGCCAGCAGCTTAGGGGGTAGCCGAACCCGAGAGACCCAGTACTTC. Amino acids: CASSLGGSRTRETQYF. Full variable domain (remainder filled in from reference TRBV7-2 and TRBJ2-5): GAGVSQSPSNKVTEKGKDVELRCDPISGHTALYWYRQSLGQGLEFLIYFQGNSAPDKSGLPSDRFSAERTGGSVSTLTIQRTQQEDSAVYLCASSLGGSRTRETQYFGPGTRLLVL.

The DNA of the CDR3 is TGTGCCAGCAGACGAAGGGGCCCAACCCAAGAGACCCAGTACTTC. Translated, it gives CASRRRGPTQETQYF. This chain links TRBV6-5 with TRBJ2-5; TRBD1 might be the D (5 bases). Germline assignment: CDR1 MNHEY and CDR2 SVGAGI. Trimming shortened V by 6 bases and J by 1 base, and 15 bases separated the two germline ends. The CDR3 consists of 15 residues.

This chain connects TRBV10-3 to TRBJ2-5, with D unresolved. Germline values: CDR1 ENHRY, CDR2 SYGVKD. The CDR3 covers 17 residues. Trimming pared 2 bases from V and 1 base from J, leaving 17 bases between. The CDR3 nucleotides are TGTGCCATCAGTGAGACGACGGGCCGTTCGATCCAAGAGACCCAGTACTTC. It is translated as CAISETTGRSIQETQYF.

CDR3 bases: TGTGCCAGCAGCCCCCTCACTGGGGTACGAACTGAAGCTTTCTTT. Protein sequence: CASSPLTGVRTEAFF. This chain links TRBV3-1 with TRBJ1-1; D is ambiguous. The CDR3 extends over 15 amino acids. V lost 4 bases and J 5 bases, leaving 17 bases between the germline ends. Germline V lookup: CDR1 LGHDT, CDR2 YNNKEL (reference sequence).